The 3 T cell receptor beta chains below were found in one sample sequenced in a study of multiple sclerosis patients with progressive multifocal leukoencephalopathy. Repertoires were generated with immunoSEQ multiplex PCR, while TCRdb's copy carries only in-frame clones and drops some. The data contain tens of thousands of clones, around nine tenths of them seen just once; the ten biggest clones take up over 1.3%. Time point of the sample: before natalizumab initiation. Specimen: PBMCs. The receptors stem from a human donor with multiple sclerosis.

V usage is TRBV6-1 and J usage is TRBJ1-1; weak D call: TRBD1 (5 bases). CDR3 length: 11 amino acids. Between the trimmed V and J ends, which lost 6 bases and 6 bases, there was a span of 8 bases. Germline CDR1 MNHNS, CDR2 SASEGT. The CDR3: CASRRGPEAFF. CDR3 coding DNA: TGTGCCAGCAGGCGGGGCCCTGAAGCTTTCTTT.

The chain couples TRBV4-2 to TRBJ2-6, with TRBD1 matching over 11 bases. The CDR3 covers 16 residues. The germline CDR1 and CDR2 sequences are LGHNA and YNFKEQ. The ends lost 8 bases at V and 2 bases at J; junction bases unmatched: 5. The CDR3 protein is CASLGQGAAGANVLTF. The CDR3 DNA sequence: TGTGCCAGCCTTGGACAGGGGGCGGCTGGGGCCAACGTCCTGACTTTC.

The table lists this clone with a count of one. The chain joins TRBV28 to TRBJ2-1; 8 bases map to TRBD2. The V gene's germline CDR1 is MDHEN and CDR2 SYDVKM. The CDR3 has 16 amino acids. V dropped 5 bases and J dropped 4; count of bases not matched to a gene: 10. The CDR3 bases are TGTGCCAGCAGTGCGGGGCGGGGGGTACGGTACAATGAGCAGTTCTTC. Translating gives CASSAGRGVRYNEQFF. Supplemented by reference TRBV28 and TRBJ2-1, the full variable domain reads DVKVTQSSRYLVKRTGEKVFLECVQDMDHENMFWYRQDPGLGLRLIYFSYDVKMKEKGDIPEGYSVSREKKERFSLILESASTNQTSMYLCASSAGRGVRYNEQFFGPGTRLTVL.